Listed below are T cell receptor beta chains from one sample, sequenced in a study of beta chain features in type 1 diabetes. The repertoire was sequenced with immunoSEQ multiplex PCR; TCRdb's copy has only in-frame clones and lacks some. This table holds about half a million clones, 11% found once. The sample was naive CD4+ T cells from blood. All receptors derive from a woman aged 18-29 years in good health. Both conserved end residues are trimmed from each CDR3. Expanded clones get a size class; other rows say once, few or many, or leave the size out.

CDR3: AISESRQVVTEAF
size: .
V: TRBV10-3
J: TRBJ1-1

CDR3: ASSAGQGADTQY
size: few
V: TRBV5-4
J: TRBJ2-3

CDR3: ASRTGSQGTQY
size: few
V: TRBV2
J: TRBJ2-5

CDR3: ASSLEGQANSPLH
size: few
V: TRBV5-4
J: TRBJ1-6

CDR3: ASSQDTALRGKNIQY
size: many
V: TRBV14
J: TRBJ2-4

CDR3: ASSPGTVNTEAF
size: .
V: TRBV7-9
J: TRBJ1-1

CDR3: ASSLTALAQY
size: few
V: TRBV11-2
J: TRBJ2-3

CDR3: ASSQDFTSAYNEQF
size: few
V: TRBV4-1
J: TRBJ2-1

CDR3: ASSLGDGAYNEQF
size: few
V: TRBV5-1
J: TRBJ2-1

CDR3: ASSYSRGGETQY
size: once
V: TRBV6-5
J: TRBJ2-5

CDR3: SVIMGVYEQY
size: many
V: TRBV29-1
J: TRBJ2-7

CDR3: ASSFGTGVTDTQY
size: .
V: TRBV5-6
J: TRBJ2-3

CDR3: ASSLDRAPYNEQF
size: .
V: TRBV6-5
J: TRBJ2-1

CDR3: ASSWVGNEQF
size: .
V: TRBV7-2
J: TRBJ2-1

CDR3: ASSYSRGQETQY
size: .
V: TRBV6-6
J: TRBJ2-5

CDR3: SGGQGGPYGYT
size: few
V: TRBV29-1
J: TRBJ1-2

CDR3: ASSPRLAPPNEQF
size: .
V: TRBV5-4
J: TRBJ2-1

CDR3: ASSQSGPTYGELF
size: few
V: TRBV23-1
J: TRBJ2-2

CDR3: ASSLKTGELF
size: .
V: TRBV11-3
J: TRBJ2-2

CDR3: ASPGREYGYT
size: few
V: TRBV2
J: TRBJ1-2

CDR3: ATSRDRGEEQY
size: few
V: TRBV15
J: TRBJ2-7

CDR3: ASSGGTWSSYNEQF
size: few
V: TRBV7-9
J: TRBJ2-1

CDR3: ASSDTGKLLTEAF
size: few
V: TRBV25-1
J: TRBJ1-1

CDR3: ASSLSGEETQY
size: .
V: TRBV7-9
J: TRBJ2-5

CDR3: ASTGQGNYGYT
size: few
V: TRBV28
J: TRBJ1-2

CDR3: ASSTNPGQGSEAF
size: few
V: TRBV5-1
J: TRBJ1-1

CDR3: ASSKAQVERTEQF
size: many
V: TRBV21-1
J: TRBJ2-1

CDR3: SAKPGQGGYEQY
size: .
V: TRBV29-1
J: TRBJ2-7

CDR3: ASSEGPSGKASTDTQY
size: .
V: TRBV4-2
J: TRBJ2-3

CDR3: ASSGPGTGGHEQY
size: .
V: TRBV25-1
J: TRBJ2-7

CDR3: AWDSTYYGYT
size: .
V: TRBV30
J: TRBJ1-2

CDR3: ASNLMDRADTQY
size: few
V: TRBV5-1
J: TRBJ2-3

CDR3: ASSQDLFSGNTIY
size: .
V: TRBV4-2
J: TRBJ1-3

CDR3: ASSEAPGGEQF
size: few
V: TRBV2
J: TRBJ2-1

CDR3: ASSLGCNEQF
size: few
V: TRBV23-1
J: TRBJ2-1

CDR3: ASSLGVEQY
size: .
V: TRBV7-9
J: TRBJ2-7

CDR3: ASSGQGTSGSYEQY
size: few
V: TRBV7-2
J: TRBJ2-7

CDR3: ASRLPYQGQGNSPLH
size: .
V: TRBV7-2
J: TRBJ1-6

CDR3: ASSQGVGAGANVLT
size: .
V: TRBV4-1
J: TRBJ2-6

CDR3: ASSHERAGGSYEQY
size: .
V: TRBV7-2
J: TRBJ2-7

CDR3: ASARGQGPNTEAF
size: .
V: TRBV12-5
J: TRBJ1-1

CDR3: ASSISQGPYEQY
size: .
V: TRBV19
J: TRBJ2-7

CDR3: STRGATDTDTQY
size: few
V: TRBV29-1
J: TRBJ2-3

CDR3: ASSQVGRAGANVLT
size: few
V: TRBV4-1
J: TRBJ2-6

CDR3: ASSLSGGHEQY
size: few
V: TRBV25-1
J: TRBJ2-7

CDR3: ASSQDNHLGTDTQY
size: few
V: TRBV14
J: TRBJ2-3

CDR3: ASSASTGDTQY
size: few
V: TRBV9
J: TRBJ2-3

CDR3: ASSSGTTKNIQY
size: few
V: TRBV6-6
J: TRBJ2-4

CDR3: ASSAEGRESNEQF
size: .
V: TRBV9
J: TRBJ2-1

CDR3: ASSPPPGTGGVLKETQY
size: .
V: TRBV18
J: TRBJ2-5

CDR3: ASTEMGDHYNEQF
size: few
V: TRBV9
J: TRBJ2-1

CDR3: ASSAGTGGGKTQY
size: .
V: TRBV2
J: TRBJ2-5

CDR3: ASSLTSGASTDTQY
size: few
V: TRBV7-3
J: TRBJ2-3

CDR3: ASSPTGQVLGDEQF
size: .
V: TRBV4-2
J: TRBJ2-1

CDR3: ATSSGIGPRGYGYT
size: .
V: TRBV15
J: TRBJ1-2